The T cell receptor beta chain under discussion was sequenced for a study of blood T cell repertoires in COVID-19 (TCRdb year 2020). Some background on the complete study: Samples from collaborators originated in the United States, Italy and Spain and spanned both the acute and convalescent phases of COVID-19. A de-identified subject ID, COVID-19 status, age in years and sex were almost always included in the sample metadata. Where available, HLA class I and class II types were obtained from metadata supplied by the sample provider rather than from assay-based typing. The prospective study material was composed of cDNA or gDNA derived from T cells, B-cell-depleted T cells, or PBMCs. The dataset comprised deeply sampled blood TCRbeta repertoires from subjects exposed to, actively infected with, or recovered from COVID-19. Samples came from the ongoing ImmuneRACE study (first 160 participants) plus 1,254 subjects from 6 global collaborators. The repertoires were released in a freely available public database intended as a resource for research on the immune response to SARS-CoV-2.

In Seattle, one collaborating source enrolled patients while the infection was active and tracked those patients longitudinally over the course of disease. Whole blood was collected in K2EDTA tubes by collaborating institutions according to the institutions' own protocols. For TCRbeta analysis, collaborators shipped samples in one of three forms: frozen whole blood, isolated PBMCs, or DNA extracted from either of those sample types. V lost 10 bases and J lost 0 bases; the stretch between them is 10 bases long. CDR1 and CDR2, looked up from the germline V gene, are SNHLY and FYNNEI. The CDR3 goes from the cysteine to the phenylalanine over 14 residues. The only DNA kept is the CDR3, 42 bases in frame from the first base. TCRbeta CDR3 regions were amplified from genomic DNA by means of the immunoSEQ Assay, a bias-controlled multiplex PCR. Per the source publication's procedure: The number of nucleated cells in each sample was estimated from the amplification of reference gene primers within the assay. To quantify the absolute abundance of each unique TCRbeta CDR3 rearrangement, sequence reads were collapsed and filtered. For each sample, productive Simpson clonality was calculated as the square root of Simpson's diversity index over productive rearrangements. This is the immuneACCESS table as TCRdb keeps it, with only in-frame sequences that have V and J called. A part of the clones is gone; compared with another copy, unresolved V genes explain less than half, and the rest is unexplained. Clone size and V and J calls were adopted from that table, with D and trimming inferred from the DNA. The sample table records approximately 70,000 clones; about four fifths of these occur just once. The ten most abundant clones make up about 15% of the sample.

Paper-wide results and their limitations: The quantity of clinical and demographic metadata differed by source and by participant and was supplied without curation.

As for this clone: Its antigen is currently not known. The record has no base qualities; no much larger clone is one base away.

The receptor comes from a man aged 60 to 75 with COVID-19, enrolled during active disease. The V and J segments used are TRBV2 and TRBJ1-6; the D gene remains uncertain. Source material: peripheral blood. This receptor carries the CDR3 CATEGSSYNSPLHF. The base sequence is TGTGCCACTGAGGGAAGCTCCTATAATTCACCCCTCCACTTT.